The clone carrying this TCR beta chain was seen only a few times. Its target is not known. This entry is derived from a study of T-cell memory formation after mild COVID-19. This CDR3 is 17 amino acids long. Per the germline V gene, CDR1 is SGHRS and CDR2 is YFSETQ. The ends lost 3 bases at V and 1 base at J; junction bases unmatched: 11. Sample barcodes and UMIs were carried by the TCR alpha and TCR beta cDNA libraries that 5'RACE generated with constant-segment primers. Via MiXCR, TCRdb re-called the 5' RACE reads, giving one row per CDR3 protein. The data contain approximately 230,000 distinct CDR3 sequences, around 17% of them singletons. Study results and caveats: Clones contracting over day 15 to 85 were CD4/CD8 balanced, with later expanders leaning CD4+. Certain responding clones were present in pre-infection memory, suggesting participation of cross-reactive memory.

The TCR comes from a man younger than 30 who had mild COVID-19 (a few samples of this study predate the infection). Cell type and time point are not known. The material sequenced was PBMCs or a T cell subset sorted from them (not recorded which). The J gene is TRBJ2-7, the V gene TRBV5-1; 9 nucleotides line up with TRBD2. This chain's CDR3 is CASSCTQGTSLSYEQYV. The CDR3 DNA sequence: TGCGCCAGCAGCTGTACGCAGGGGACTAGCTTATCCTACGAGCAGTACGTC.